This record looks at one TCR beta chain sequence and its context. The antigen it binds to is not known. No per-base quality is available; no much larger clone lies one base away. This sample is part of a study of T cell responses to AZD1222 COVID-19 vaccine (dated by TCRdb to the early 2020s). In the study overall: TCR sequencing covered roughly 230 trial participants: about 210 given two doses of AZD1222 and 26 given two doses of MenACWY control vaccine. Trial participants were enrolled by age into subgroups of 18-55, 56-69 and 70-plus years, and around 150, 28 and 57 TCR-sequenced participants, respectively, were included in these subgroups.

The CDR3 regions of human TCRbeta chains were analyzed by immunosequencing. The paper's data handling went like this. TCRs in the repertoires were compared against a reference library of SARS-CoV-2-specific TCRs that had been generated with the MIRA antigen-specificity platform. Breadth was defined as the fraction of unique TCRs that were SARS-CoV-2-associated. Depth was defined as the fraction of total T cells that were SARS-CoV-2-associated. Using the MIRA data, each spike-specific TCR was mapped to the spike region that the TCR reacts to and placed in a CD4 or CD8 class. Log10-transformed breadth and depth values were compared by one-way ANOVA with Sidak's multiple comparisons tests. Drawn from immuneACCESS, this table holds only the in-frame rearrangements with V and J called that TCRdb kept. Clones are partly lost; checked studies trace under half to an unresolved V gene and leave the rest unexplained. D and trimming come from the DNA, and the V and J calls and clone size come from that table. This sample gives about 84,000 clones in total; 70% to 90% of them show up just once. The ten largest make up more than 9% of the sample.

V is clipped by 4 bases and J by 2 bases, and the sequence between their germline boundaries is 11 bases long. Including cysteine and phenylalanine, the CDR3 has 14 amino acids. The retained sequence is limited to the CDR3, 42 bases, with the frame set at the first base. Reading the germline V gene gives CDR1 MDHEN and CDR2 SYDVKM. Summary of the overall study and its limitations: Conclusions about previously exposed vaccinees are limited, since just five to seven AZD1222 recipients were seropositive for SARS-CoV-2 at baseline. The whole spike protein was spanned by vaccine-associated CD4 TCRs, and dominant responses were seen in regions 160-218 and 743-854. The 56-69-year group was small, and its depth increase did not reach significance, likely because of low power. Because no day 14 peak-response samples were available, repertoires were characterized only after the peak T cell response. Spike-specific TCR breadth and depth rose significantly after two AZD1222 doses compared with day 0 and with MenACWY recipients. Epitopes outside the regions mutated in the B.1.351 and B.1.1.7 variants were reportedly recognized by nearly half of the unique spike-specific TCRs. Participants were mostly white British, with more females than males. The authors suggested clonal diversity may have been underestimated.

The time point label, read with the paper, signifies: about 28 days (+/-7) after the second vaccine dose. AZD1222 recipients whose second dose came at about 4 weeks and those whose second dose came at about 12 weeks were combined into one group, since spike-specific TCR depth and breadth did not differ between the two schedules. Vaccinee samples came from UK trials COV001 and COV002, including a single-blind randomized controlled phase 2/3 trial of AZD1222 (ChAdOx1 nCoV-19) in healthy adults. Trial participant PBMC samples were collected at day 0 and day 28 after the second dose for TCRbeta chain sequencing.

The rearranged segments are TRBV28 and TRBJ1-2, with no confidently assigned D gene. The sequenced sample was peripheral blood, obtained 28 days after the second AZD1222 dose. This clonotype was obtained from an adult who received the AZD1222 COVID-19 vaccine. The DNA sequence reads TGTGCCAGCAGTTGGGCGTGGGGAAACTATGGCTACACCTTC. This gives the protein CASSWAWGNYGYTF.